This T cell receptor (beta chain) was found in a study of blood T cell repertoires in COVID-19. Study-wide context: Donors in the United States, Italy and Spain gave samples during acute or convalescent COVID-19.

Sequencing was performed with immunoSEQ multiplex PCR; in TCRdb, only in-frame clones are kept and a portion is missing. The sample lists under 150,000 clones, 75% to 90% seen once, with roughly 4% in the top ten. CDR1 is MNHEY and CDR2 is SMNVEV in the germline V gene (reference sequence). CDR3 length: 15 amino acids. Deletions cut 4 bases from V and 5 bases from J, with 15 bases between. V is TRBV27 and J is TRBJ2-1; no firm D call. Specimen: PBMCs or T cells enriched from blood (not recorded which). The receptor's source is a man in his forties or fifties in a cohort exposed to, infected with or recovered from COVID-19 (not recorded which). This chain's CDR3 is CASSSHLVRNNEQFF. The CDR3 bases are TGTGCCAGCAGTTCCCACCTTGTGCGGAACAATGAGCAGTTCTTC.